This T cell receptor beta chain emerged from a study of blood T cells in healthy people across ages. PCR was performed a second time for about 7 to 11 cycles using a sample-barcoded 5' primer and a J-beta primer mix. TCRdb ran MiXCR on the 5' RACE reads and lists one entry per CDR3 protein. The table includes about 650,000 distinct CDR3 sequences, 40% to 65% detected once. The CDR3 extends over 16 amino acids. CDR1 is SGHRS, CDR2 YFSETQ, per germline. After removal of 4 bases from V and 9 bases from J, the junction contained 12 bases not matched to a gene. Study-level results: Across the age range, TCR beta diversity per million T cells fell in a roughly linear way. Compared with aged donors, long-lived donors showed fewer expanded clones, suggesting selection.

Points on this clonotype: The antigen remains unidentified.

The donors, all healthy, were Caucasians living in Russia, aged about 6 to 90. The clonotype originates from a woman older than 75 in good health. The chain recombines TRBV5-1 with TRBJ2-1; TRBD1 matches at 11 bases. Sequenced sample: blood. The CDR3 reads CASSPWTGGPFGEQFF. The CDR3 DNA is TGCGCCAGCAGCCCCTGGACAGGGGGCCCGTTCGGTGAGCAGTTCTTC.